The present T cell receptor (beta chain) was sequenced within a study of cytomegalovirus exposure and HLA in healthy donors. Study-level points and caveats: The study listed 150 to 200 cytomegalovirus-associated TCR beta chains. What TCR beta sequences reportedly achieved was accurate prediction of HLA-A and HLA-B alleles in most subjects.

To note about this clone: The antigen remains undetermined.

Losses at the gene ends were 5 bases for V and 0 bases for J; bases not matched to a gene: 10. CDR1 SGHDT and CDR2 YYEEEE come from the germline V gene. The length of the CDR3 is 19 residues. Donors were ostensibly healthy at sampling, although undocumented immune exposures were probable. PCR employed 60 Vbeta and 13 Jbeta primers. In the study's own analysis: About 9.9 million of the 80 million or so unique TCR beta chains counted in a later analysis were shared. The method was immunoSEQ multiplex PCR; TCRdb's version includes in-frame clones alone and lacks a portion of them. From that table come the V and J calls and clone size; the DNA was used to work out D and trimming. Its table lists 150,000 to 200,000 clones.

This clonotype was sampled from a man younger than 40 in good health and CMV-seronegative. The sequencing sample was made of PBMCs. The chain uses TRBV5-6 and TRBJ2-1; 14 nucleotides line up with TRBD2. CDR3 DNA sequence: TGTGCCAGCAGTCGGACTAGCGGGGGGACCACCTTCTCCTACAATGAGCAGTTCTTC. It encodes CASSRTSGGTTFSYNEQFF.